This is a list of T cell receptor beta chains from one sample in a study of cytomegalovirus exposure and HLA in healthy donors. The protocol was immunoSEQ multiplex PCR, while the TCRdb copy is restricted to in-frame clones and leaves out a portion. This sample carries over 100,000 clones, over 75% of them seen once, and the ten largest clones take about 5.4%. Input material: PBMCs. These receptors were collected from a woman aged 18-30 years in good health and CMV-seropositive. Each CDR3 is given with its conserved first and last residue. A D gene is named only where the DNA matches it firmly.

D gene	V gene	J gene	CDR3 protein	CDR3 DNA
.	TRBV4-1	TRBJ1-5	CASSQDVGRDNQPQHF	TGCGCCAGCAGCCAAGACGTAGGACGGGACAATCAGCCCCAGCATTTT
.	TRBV25-1	TRBJ1-2	CASSPNTGSGNYGYTF	TGTGCCAGCAGTCCCAATACAGGGAGCGGTAACTATGGCTACACCTTC
.	TRBV2	TRBJ2-1	CASSEPLAYEQFF	TGTGCCAGCAGTGAACCACTAGCCTATGAGCAGTTCTTC
.	TRBV28	TRBJ2-5	CASSASSPLLETQYF	TGTGCCAGCAGTGCCTCATCCCCACTATTAGAGACCCAGTACTTC
.	TRBV30	TRBJ1-2	CAWNTGHNYGYTF	TGTGCCTGGAACACGGGACATAACTATGGCTACACCTTC
.	TRBV27	TRBJ2-3	CASRLNSLAADTQYF	TGTGCCAGCAGGTTAAACTCTTTAGCCGCAGATACGCAGTATTTT
.	TRBV5-6	TRBJ2-5	CASSEQGGMETQYF	TGTGCCAGCAGCGAACAGGGAGGGATGGAGACCCAGTACTTC
TRBD2	TRBV2	TRBJ2-1	CASTGGPGNEQFF	TGTGCCTCTACGGGAGGGCCCGGTAATGAGCAGTTCTTC
TRBD1	TRBV28	TRBJ2-3	CASSSGQGTDTQYF	TGTGCCAGCAGTTCTGGACAGGGAACAGATACGCAGTATTTT
.	TRBV9	TRBJ2-5	CASSVGGSWETQYF	TGTGCCAGCAGCGTAGGGGGCAGTTGGGAGACCCAGTACTTC